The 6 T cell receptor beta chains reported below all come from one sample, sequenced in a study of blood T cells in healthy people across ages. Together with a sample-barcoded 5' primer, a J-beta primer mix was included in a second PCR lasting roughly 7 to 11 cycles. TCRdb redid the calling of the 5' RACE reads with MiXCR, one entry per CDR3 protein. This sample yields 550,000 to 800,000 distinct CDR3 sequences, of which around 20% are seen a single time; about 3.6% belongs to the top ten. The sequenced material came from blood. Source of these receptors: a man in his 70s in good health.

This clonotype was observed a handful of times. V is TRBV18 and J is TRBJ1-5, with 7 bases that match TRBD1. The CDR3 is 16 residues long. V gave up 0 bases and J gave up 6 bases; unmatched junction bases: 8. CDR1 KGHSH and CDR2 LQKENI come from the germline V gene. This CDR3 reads CASSPPLPGGVQPQHF. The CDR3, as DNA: TGTGCCAGCTCACCACCGTTACCAGGGGGGGTTCAGCCCCAGCATTTT.

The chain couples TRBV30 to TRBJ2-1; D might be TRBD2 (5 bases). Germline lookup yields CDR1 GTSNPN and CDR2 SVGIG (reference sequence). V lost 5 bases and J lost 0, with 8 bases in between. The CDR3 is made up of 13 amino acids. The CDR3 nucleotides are TGTGCCTGGCAGCGGAGCTCCTACAATGAGCAGTTCTTC. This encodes CAWQRSSYNEQFF.

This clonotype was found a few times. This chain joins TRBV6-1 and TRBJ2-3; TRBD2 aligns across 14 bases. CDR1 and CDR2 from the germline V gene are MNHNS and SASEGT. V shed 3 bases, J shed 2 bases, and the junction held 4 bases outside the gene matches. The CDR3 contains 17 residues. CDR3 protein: CASSDRTSGRFTDTQYF. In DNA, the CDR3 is TGTGCCAGCAGTGATAGGACTAGCGGGAGGTTCACAGATACGCAGTATTTT.

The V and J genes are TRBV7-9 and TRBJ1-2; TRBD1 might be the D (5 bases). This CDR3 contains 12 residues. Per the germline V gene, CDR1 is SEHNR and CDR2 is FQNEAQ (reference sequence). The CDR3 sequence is CAARGSNYGYTF. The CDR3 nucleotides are TGTGCAGCACGGGGCAGTAACTATGGCTACACCTTC.

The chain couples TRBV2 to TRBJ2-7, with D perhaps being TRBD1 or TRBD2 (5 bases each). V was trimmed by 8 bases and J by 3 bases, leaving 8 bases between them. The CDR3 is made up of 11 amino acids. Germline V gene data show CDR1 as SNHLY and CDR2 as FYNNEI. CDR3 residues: CASGTDYEQYF. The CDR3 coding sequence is TGTGCCAGCGGGACGGACTACGAGCAGTACTTC.

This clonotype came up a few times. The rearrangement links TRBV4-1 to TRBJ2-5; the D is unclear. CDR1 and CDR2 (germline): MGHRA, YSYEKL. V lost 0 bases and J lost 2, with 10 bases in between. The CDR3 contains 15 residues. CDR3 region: CASSQDNAGQETQYF. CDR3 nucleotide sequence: TGCGCCAGCAGCCAAGACAACGCAGGTCAAGAGACCCAGTACTTC.